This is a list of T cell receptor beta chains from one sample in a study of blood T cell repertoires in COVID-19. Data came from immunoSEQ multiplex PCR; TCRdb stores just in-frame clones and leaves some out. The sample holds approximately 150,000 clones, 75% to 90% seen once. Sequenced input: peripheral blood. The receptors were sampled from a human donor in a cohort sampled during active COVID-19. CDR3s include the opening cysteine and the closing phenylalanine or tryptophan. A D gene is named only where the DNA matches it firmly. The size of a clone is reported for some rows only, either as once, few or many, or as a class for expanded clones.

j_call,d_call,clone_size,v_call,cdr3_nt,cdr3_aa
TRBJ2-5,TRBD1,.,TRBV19,TGTGCCAGTAGTGCGACGCCGAACAGGGGAGAGACCCAGTACTTC,CASSATPNRGETQYF
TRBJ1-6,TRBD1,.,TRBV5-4,TGTGCCAGCAGCTTGGGGGACAGAAATTCACCCCTCCACTTT,CASSLGDRNSPLHF
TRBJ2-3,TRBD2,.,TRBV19,TGTGCCAGTGCCCGACTAGCGGGGGGGCATGATACGCAGTATTTT,CASARLAGGHDTQYF
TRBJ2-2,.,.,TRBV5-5,TGTGCCAGCAGCTTACAGGGTACGGACACCGGGGAGCTGTTTTTT,CASSLQGTDTGELFF
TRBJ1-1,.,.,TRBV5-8,TGTGCCAGCAGCTTGGGGCAGGACACTGAAGCTTTCTTT,CASSLGQDTEAFF
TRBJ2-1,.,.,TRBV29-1,TGCAGCGTTGATGGAGAGGCCTACTACAATGAGCAGTTCTTC,CSVDGEAYYNEQFF
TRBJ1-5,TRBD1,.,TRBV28,TGTGCCAGCAGTTCCACCTTCCAATACCTCGACAGGGGGCAAAATCAGCCCCAGCATTTT,CASSSTFQYLDRGQNQPQHF
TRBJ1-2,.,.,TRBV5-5,TGTGCCAGCAGCTTGGTTTTAAGGACAGACTATGGCTACACCTTC,CASSLVLRTDYGYTF
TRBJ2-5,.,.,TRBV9,TGTGCCAGCAGCGTAGGCTGGGAGACCGAGACCCAGTACTTC,CASSVGWETETQYF
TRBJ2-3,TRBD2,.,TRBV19,TGTGCCAGTAGTATCCGACTAGCGGGAGGAGGAGATACGCAGTATTTT,CASSIRLAGGGDTQYF
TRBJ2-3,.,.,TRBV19,TGTGCCAGTAGCCCTAGGACCCGGGGGAGCACAGATACGCAGTATTTT,CASSPRTRGSTDTQYF
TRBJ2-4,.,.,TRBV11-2,TGTGCCAGCAGCCCCAGGGCGGGAAACAAAAACATTCAGTACTTC,CASSPRAGNKNIQYF
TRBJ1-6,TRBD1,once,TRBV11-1,TGTGCCAGCAGCTTAGACAGGGGTAATTCACCCCTCCACTTT,CASSLDRGNSPLHF
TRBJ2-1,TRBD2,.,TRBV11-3,TGTGCCAGCAGCTTAGGGCTAGCGGGAGTCAATGAGCAGTTCTTC,CASSLGLAGVNEQFF
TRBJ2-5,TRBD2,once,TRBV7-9,TGTGCCAGCAGCCCACAGGGACTAGCGATTGTGACCCAGTACTTC,CASSPQGLAIVTQYF
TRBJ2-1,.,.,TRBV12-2,TGTGCAAGTCGCTTAGCTCTTAGCGGGAGGACCTACAATGAGCAGTTCTTC,CASRLALSGRTYNEQFF
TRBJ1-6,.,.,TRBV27,TGTGCCAGTCAGGGGTTCTCCTATAATTCACCCCTCCACTTT,CASQGFSYNSPLHF
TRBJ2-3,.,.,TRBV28,TGTGCCAGCAGTTTAAGTGGGGGCGGCGACACAGATACGCAGTATTTT,CASSLSGGGDTDTQYF
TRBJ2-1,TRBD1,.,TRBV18,TGTGCCAGCTCACCACAACCCGGGACAGGTTACGGTGAGCAGTTCTTC,CASSPQPGTGYGEQFF
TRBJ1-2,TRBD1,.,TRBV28,TGTGCCAGCAGTCCAACCCGGACAGGGCACTATGGCTACACCTTC,CASSPTRTGHYGYTF
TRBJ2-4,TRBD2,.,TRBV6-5,TGTGCCAGCATTCGGACTAGCGGGGGCGGATACATTCAGTACTTC,CASIRTSGGGYIQYF
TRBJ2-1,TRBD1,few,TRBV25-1,TGTGCCAGCAGTGAAGGGACAGGGTTGGAGAATGAGCAGTTCTTC,CASSEGTGLENEQFF
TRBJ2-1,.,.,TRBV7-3,TGTGCCAGCAGCTCGCAGCCGGGGGACAATGAGCAGTTCTTC,CASSSQPGDNEQFF
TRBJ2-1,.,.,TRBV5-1,TGCGCCAGCAGCTTGGTGGTAGGGGACTTAAATGAGCAGTTCTTC,CASSLVVGDLNEQFF
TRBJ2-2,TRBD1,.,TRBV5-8,TGTGCCAGCAGACCTCGGAGGACAGGCGACGGGGAGCTGTTTTTT,CASRPRRTGDGELFF
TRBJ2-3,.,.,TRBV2,TGTGCCAGCAGTGATGGGCAGGGCACAGATACGCAGTATTTT,CASSDGQGTDTQYF
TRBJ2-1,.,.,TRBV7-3,TGTGCCAGCAGCTCACAGGGACAATCGGATGAGCAGTTCTTC,CASSSQGQSDEQFF
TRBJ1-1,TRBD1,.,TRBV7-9,TGTGCCAGCAGCTTAGGTGGGACAGCAGAAGCTTTCTTT,CASSLGGTAEAFF
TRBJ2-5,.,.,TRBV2,TGTGCCAGCAGTGAAGCTTGGACGGGGCAAGAGACCCAGTACTTC,CASSEAWTGQETQYF
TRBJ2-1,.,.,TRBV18,TGTGCCAGCTCACCACCGACAAGCTACAATGAGCAGTTCTTC,CASSPPTSYNEQFF
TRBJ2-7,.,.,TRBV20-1,TGCAGTGGCGGCGGGGAACTAGGGCAGTACTTC,CSGGGELGQYF
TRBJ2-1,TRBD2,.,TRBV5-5,TGTGCCAGCAGCGCCGCGTCGACTAGCGGGAGAATTCAGTTCTTC,CASSAASTSGRIQFF
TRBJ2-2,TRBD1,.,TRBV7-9,TGTGCCAGCAGCCCCTACCTGGGACAGGGAACGAACACCGGGGAGCTGTTTTTT,CASSPYLGQGTNTGELFF
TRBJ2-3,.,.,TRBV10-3,TGTGCCATAATGACCGGGGGAGATACGCAGTATTTT,CAIMTGGDTQYF
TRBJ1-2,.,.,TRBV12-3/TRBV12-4,TGTGCCAGCAGTCGTGGGGGGGCCTATGGCTACACCTTC,CASSRGGAYGYTF
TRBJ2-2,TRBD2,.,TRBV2,TGTGCCAGCAGATGGCTAGCGGGGGCAACCGGGGAGCTGTTTTTT,CASRWLAGATGELFF
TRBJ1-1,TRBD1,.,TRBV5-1,TGCGCCAGCAGCCGAGGGGAGGGGACAGGTGTGAACGGTTTCTTT,CASSRGEGTGVNGFF
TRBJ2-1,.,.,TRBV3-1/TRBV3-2,TGTGCCAGCAGCCAAAGATCGGGGGGCGGGAGACTCTACAATGAGCAGTTCTTC,CASSQRSGGGRLYNEQFF
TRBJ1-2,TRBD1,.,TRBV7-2,TGTGCCAGCAGCTCCCGGGACAGGTCAGCTAACTATGGCTACACCTTC,CASSSRDRSANYGYTF
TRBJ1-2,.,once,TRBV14,TGTGCCAGCAGCCAAGTGACAGTATCTGGCTACACCTTC,CASSQVTVSGYTF
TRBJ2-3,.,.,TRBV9,TGTGCCAGCAGCGTGAACCTCTGGGGAGTCACAGATACGCAGTATTTT,CASSVNLWGVTDTQYF
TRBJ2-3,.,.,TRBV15,TGTGCCACCAGCAGAGATGTTCCGTCCACAGATACGCAGTATTTT,CATSRDVPSTDTQYF
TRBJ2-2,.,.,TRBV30,TGTGCCTGGATCGGAGGGGCCGGCACCGGGGAGCTGTTTTTT,CAWIGGAGTGELFF
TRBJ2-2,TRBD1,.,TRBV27,TGTGCCAGCAGTACTCCCGGACAGGGTCCCGGGGAGCTGTTTTTT,CASSTPGQGPGELFF
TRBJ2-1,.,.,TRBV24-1,TGTGCCACCAGTGATACGCAGGGCGGAAATGAGCAGTTCTTC,CATSDTQGGNEQFF
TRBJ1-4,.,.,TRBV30,TGTGCCTGGAGTGATCCCGGGGATGTTCAAGAAAAACTGTTTTTT,CAWSDPGDVQEKLFF
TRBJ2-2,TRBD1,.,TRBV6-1,TGTGCCAGCAGTGAAGCGAAGACAGGGGGTAACACCGGGGAGCTGTTTTTT,CASSEAKTGGNTGELFF
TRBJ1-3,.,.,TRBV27,TGTGCCAGCAGCATAGGCGCGGGAGGAAACACCATATATTTT,CASSIGAGGNTIYF
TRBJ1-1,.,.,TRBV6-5,TGTGCCAGCAGTTACTCGGTCAGGAACACTGAAGCTTTCTTT,CASSYSVRNTEAFF
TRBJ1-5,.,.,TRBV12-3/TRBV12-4,TGTGCCAGCAGTTTATCACCGAGGGAGCCCCAGCATTTT,CASSLSPREPQHF
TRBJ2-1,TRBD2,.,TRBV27,TGTGCCAGCAGTCCCATCGGCGGGGGGGACGCCTACAATGAGCAGTTCTTC,CASSPIGGGDAYNEQFF
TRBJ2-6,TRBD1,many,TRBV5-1,TGCGCCAGCAGCTGGGGACAGTTACGACTCAGGTATCCTCCCTCTGGGGCCAACGTCCTGACTTTC,CASSWGQLRLRYPPSGANVLTF
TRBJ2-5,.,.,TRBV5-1,TGCGCCAGCAGCCGCGGCCAAGAGACCCAGTACTTC,CASSRGQETQYF
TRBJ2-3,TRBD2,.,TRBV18,TGTGCCAGCTCACCACCGGGGCTAGCGGGGGGATTCCGAGATACGCAGTATTTT,CASSPPGLAGGFRDTQYF
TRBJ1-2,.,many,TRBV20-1,TGCAGTGTCCCCACGGACAGCTCGTACACCTTC,CSVPTDSSYTF
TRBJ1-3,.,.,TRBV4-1,TGCGCCAGCAGCCAAGAGGGCCCGAGTAGGGGTGGATACACCATATATTTT,CASSQEGPSRGGYTIYF
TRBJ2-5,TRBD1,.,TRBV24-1,TGTGCCACCAGTGGTGGCAGGGGGCATGAAGAGACCCAGTACTTC,CATSGGRGHEETQYF
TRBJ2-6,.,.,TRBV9,TGTGCCAGCAGGGGGTACGAGGGATCTGGGGCCAACGTCCTGACTTTC,CASRGYEGSGANVLTF
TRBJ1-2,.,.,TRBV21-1,TGTGCCAGCAGCAAAGCTTTGTCGGTCAGGGGGCGCCGTAGCTATGGCTACACCTTC,CASSKALSVRGRRSYGYTF